What follows is one T cell receptor beta chain and its context. The antigen is undetermined. The sample originates from a study of T cell responses to AZD1222 COVID-19 vaccine. Overall study context: Investigators merged groups given second doses at roughly 4 or roughly 12 weeks. Whole-study results and caveats: As reported, nearly half of all spike-specific TCRs target variant regions that are unmutated. A rise in Spike-specific TCR breadth and depth followed two AZD1222 doses. The study identified only six AZD1222 recipients as seropositive at baseline.

Germline values: CDR1 SEHNR, CDR2 FQNEAQ (reference sequence). CDR3 size: 12 residues. Trimming took off 5 bases at V and 6 bases at J, with 11 bases between the two ends. Libraries were prepared by immunoSEQ multiplex PCR; TCRdb keeps only in-frame clonotypes and omits some of them. Of around 99,000 clones in the sample, 70% to 90% were seen once. The clonotype was recovered from an adult in good health. This rearrangement joins TRBV7-9 to TRBJ2-7; D gene ambiguous. The specimen comprised peripheral blood, sampled on day 0 of AZD1222 vaccination. The CDR3 loop reads CASSQTFGEQYF. The CDR3 nucleotides read TGTGCCAGCAGCCAGACATTTGGCGAGCAGTACTTC.